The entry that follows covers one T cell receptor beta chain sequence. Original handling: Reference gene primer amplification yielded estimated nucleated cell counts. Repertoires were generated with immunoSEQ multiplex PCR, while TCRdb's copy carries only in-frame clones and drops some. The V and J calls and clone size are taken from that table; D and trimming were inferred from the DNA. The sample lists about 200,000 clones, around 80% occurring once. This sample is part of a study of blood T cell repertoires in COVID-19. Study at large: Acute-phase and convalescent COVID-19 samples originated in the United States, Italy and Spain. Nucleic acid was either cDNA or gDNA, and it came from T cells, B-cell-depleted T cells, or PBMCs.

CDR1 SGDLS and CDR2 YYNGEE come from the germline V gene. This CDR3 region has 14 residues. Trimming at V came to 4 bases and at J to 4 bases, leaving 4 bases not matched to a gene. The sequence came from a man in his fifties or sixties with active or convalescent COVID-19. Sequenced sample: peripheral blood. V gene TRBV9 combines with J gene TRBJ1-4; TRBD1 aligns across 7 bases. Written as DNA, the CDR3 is TGTGCCAGCAGCACCTGGGACAGTAATGAAAAACTGTTTTTT. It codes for CASSTWDSNEKLFF.